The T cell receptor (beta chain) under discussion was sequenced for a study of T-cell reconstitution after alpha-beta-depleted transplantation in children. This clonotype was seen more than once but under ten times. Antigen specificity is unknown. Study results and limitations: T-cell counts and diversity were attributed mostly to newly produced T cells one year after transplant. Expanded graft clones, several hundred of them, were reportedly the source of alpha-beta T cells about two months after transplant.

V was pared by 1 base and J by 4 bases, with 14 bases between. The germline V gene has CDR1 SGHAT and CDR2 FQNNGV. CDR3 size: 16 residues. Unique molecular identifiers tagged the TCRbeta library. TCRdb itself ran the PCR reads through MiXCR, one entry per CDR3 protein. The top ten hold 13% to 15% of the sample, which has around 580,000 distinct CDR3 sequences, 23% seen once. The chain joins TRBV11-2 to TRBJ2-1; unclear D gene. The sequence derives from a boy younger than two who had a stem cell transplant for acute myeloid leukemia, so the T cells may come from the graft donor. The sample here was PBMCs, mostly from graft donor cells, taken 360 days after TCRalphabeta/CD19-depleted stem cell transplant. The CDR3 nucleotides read TGTGCCAGCAGCTTAGTCGGGTATTCCTTGTACAATGAGCAGTTCTTC. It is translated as CASSLVGYSLYNEQFF.